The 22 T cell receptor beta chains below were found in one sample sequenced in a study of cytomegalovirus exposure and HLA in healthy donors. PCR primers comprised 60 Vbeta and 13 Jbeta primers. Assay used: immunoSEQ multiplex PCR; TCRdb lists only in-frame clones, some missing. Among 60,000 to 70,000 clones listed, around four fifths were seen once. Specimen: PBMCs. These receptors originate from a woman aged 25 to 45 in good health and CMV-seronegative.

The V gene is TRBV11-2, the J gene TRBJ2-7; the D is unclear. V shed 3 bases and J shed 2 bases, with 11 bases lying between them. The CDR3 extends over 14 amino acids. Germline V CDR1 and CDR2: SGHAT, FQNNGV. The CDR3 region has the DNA TGTGCCAGCAGCTTGAGAAAAAGCGCCTACGAGCAGTACTTC. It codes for CASSLRKSAYEQYF.

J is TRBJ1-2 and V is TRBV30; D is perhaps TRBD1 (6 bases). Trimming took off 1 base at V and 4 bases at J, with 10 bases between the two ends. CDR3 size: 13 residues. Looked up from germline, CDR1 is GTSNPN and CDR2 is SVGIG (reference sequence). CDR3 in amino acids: CAWSAGTTYGYTF. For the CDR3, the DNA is TGTGCCTGGAGTGCCGGGACAACCTATGGCTACACCTTC.

The DNA of the CDR3 is TGTGCCTGGAGTGTACAGGGGGATGAGCAGTTCTTC. Its protein product is CAWSVQGDEQFF. The rearrangement joins TRBV30 to TRBJ2-1, with TRBD1 matching over 8 bases. CDR1 and CDR2 (germline): GTSNPN, SVGIG (reference sequence). The CDR3 extends over 12 amino acids. Trimming cost V 0 bases and J 8 bases; bases outside gene matches: 0.

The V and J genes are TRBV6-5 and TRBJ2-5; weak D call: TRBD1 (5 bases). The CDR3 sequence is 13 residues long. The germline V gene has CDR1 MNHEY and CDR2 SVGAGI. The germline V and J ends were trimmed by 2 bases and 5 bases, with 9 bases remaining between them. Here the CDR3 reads CASSYQGVETQYF. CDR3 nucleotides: TGTGCCAGCAGTTACCAGGGCGTGGAGACCCAGTACTTC.

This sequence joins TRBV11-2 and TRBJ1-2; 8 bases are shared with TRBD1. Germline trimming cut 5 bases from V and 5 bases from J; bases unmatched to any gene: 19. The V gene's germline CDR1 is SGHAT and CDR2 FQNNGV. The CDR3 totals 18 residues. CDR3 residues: CASSPTRSMDRASYGYTF. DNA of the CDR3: TGTGCCAGCAGCCCAACACGATCTATGGACAGGGCGTCATATGGCTACACCTTC.

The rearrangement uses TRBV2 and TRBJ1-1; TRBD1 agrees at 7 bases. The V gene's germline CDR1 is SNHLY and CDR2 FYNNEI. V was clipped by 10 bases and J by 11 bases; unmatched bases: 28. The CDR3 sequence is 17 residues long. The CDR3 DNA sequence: TGTGCCACCACAAAACCGGGACAGAGCAGCAGGGAGCCGAGGGCTTTCTTT. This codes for CATTKPGQSSREPRAFF. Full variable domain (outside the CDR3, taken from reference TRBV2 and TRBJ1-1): EPEVTQTPSHQVTQMGQEVILRCVPISNHLYFYWYRQILGQKVEFLVSFYNNEISEKSEIFDDQFSVERPDGSNFTLKIRSTKLEDSAMYFCATTKPGQSSREPRAFFGQGTRLTVV.

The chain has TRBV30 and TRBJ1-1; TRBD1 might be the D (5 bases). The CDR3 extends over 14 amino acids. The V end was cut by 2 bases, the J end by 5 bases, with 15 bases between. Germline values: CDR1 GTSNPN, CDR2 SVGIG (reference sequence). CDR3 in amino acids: CAWSRGGSSTEAFF. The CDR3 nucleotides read TGTGCCTGGAGTCGGGGGGGATCGAGTACTGAAGCTTTCTTT.

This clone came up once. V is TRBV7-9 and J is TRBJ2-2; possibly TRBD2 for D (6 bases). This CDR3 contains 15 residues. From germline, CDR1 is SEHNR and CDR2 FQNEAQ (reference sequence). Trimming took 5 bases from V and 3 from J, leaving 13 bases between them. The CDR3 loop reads CASSLPGTDTGELFF. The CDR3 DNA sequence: TGTGCCAGCAGCCTCCCGGGGACTGACACCGGGGAGCTGTTTTTT. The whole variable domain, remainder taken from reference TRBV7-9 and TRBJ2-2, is DTGVSQNPRHKITKRGQNVTFRCDPISEHNRLYWYRQTLGQGPEFLTYFQNEAQLEKSRLLSDRFSAERPKGSFSTLEIQRTEQGDSAMYLCASSLPGTDTGELFFGEGSRLTVL.

CDR3 nucleotide sequence: TGCGCCAGCCGTGTAGATGTGAACACTGAAGCTTTCTTT. Amino acids: CASRVDVNTEAFF. The gene calls are TRBV5-1 and TRBJ1-1; D is undetermined. The germline V gene has CDR1 SGHRS and CDR2 YFSETQ. V lost 7 bases, J lost 0 bases, and 10 bases lay in between. This CDR3 comprises 13 residues. Looking up the rest from reference TRBV5-1 and TRBJ1-1 gives the full variable domain: KAGVTQTPRYLIKTRGQQVTLSCSPISGHRSVSWYQQTPGQGLQFLFEYFSETQRNKGNFPGRFSGRQFSNSRSEMNVSTLELGDSALYLCASRVDVNTEAFFGQGTRLTVV.

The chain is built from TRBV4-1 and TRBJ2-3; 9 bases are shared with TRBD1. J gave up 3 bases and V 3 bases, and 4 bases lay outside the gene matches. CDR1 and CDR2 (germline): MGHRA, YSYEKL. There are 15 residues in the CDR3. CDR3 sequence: CASSQLQGATDTQYF. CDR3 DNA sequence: TGCGCCAGCAGCCAGCTACAGGGGGCAACAGATACGCAGTATTTT.

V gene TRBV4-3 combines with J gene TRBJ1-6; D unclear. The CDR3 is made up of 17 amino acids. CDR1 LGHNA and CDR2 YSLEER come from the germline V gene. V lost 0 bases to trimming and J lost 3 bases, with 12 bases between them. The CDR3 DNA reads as TGCGCCAGCAGCCAAGATCTTATTACGAGCTATAATTCACCCCTCCACTTT. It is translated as CASSQDLITSYNSPLHF.

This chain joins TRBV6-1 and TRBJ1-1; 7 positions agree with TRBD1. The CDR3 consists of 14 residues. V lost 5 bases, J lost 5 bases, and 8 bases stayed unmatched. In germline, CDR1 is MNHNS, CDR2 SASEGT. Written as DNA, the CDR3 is TGTGCCAGCAGTCCTATGACAGGGAGTACTGAAGCTTTCTTT. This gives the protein CASSPMTGSTEAFF.

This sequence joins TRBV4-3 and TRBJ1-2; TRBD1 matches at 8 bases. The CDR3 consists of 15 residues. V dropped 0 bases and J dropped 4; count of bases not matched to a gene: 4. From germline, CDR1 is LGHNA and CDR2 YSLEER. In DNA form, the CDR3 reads TGCGCCAGCAGCCAAGATCGCGGGACAGGCTATGGCTACACCTTC. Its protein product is CASSQDRGTGYGYTF.

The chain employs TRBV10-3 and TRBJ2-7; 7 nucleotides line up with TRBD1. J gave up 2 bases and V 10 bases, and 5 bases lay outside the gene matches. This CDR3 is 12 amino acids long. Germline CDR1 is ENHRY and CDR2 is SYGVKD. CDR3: CATRDSPYEQYF. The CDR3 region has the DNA TGTGCCACCCGGGACAGCCCCTACGAGCAGTACTTC.

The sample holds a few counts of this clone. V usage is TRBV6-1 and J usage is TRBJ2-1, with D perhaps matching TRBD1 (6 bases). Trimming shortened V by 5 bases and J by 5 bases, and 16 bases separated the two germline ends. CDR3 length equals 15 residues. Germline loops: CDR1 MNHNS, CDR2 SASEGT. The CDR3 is CASSPAYRVDNEQFF. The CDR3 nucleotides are TGTGCCAGCAGTCCAGCGTACAGGGTGGACAATGAGCAGTTCTTC.

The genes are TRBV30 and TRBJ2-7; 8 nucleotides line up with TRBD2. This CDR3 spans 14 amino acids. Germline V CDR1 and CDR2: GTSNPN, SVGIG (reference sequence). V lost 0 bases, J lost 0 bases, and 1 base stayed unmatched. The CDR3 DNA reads TGTGCCTGGAGTGTAAGCGGGGGCTCCTACGAGCAGTACTTC. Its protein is CAWSVSGGSYEQYF.

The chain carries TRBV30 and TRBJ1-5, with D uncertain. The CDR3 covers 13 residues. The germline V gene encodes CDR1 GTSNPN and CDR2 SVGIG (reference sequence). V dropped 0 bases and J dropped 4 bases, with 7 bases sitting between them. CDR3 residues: CAWSVTRNQPQHF. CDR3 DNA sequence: TGTGCCTGGAGTGTAACCCGGAATCAGCCCCAGCATTTT.

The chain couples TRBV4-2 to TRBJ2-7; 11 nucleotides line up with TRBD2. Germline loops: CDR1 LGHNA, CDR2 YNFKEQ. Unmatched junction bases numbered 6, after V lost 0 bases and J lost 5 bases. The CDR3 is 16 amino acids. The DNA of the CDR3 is TGTGCCAGCAGCCAAGATCCTAGCGGGGGGTCAAACGAGCAGTACTTC. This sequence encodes CASSQDPSGGSNEQYF.

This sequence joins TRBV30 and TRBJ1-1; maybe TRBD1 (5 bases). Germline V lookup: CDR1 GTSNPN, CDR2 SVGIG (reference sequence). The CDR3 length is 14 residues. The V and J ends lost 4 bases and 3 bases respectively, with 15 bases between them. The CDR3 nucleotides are TGTGCCTGGAACCTGGAGGGGCCGCACACTGAAGCTTTCTTT. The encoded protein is CAWNLEGPHTEAFF.

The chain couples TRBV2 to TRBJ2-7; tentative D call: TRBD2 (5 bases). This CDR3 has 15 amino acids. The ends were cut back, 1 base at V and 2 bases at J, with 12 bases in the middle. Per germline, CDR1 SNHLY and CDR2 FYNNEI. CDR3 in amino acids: CASSEGGPPTYEQYF. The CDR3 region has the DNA TGTGCCAGCAGTGAAGGCGGGCCACCTACCTACGAGCAGTACTTC.

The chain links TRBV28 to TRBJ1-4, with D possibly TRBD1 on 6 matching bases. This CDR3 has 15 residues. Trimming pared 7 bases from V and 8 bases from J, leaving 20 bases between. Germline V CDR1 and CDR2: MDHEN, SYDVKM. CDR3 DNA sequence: TGTGCCAGCACAGCACAAGACAGGCATCGGGAAAAACTGTTTTTT. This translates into CASTAQDRHREKLFF.

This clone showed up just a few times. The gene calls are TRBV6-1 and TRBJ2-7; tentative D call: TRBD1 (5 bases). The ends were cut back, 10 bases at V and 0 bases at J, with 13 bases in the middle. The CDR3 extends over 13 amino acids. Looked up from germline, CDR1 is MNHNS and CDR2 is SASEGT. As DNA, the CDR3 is TGTGCCAACGGTAGGGGTTACTCCTACGAGCAGTACTTC. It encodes CANGRGYSYEQYF.